This is a list of T cell receptor beta chains from one sample in a study of T cell repertoires in cytomegalovirus infection. Each CDR3 protein is one row after TCRdb ran MiXCR on the reads. The sample contains roughly 150,000 distinct CDR3 sequences, around 24% of which appear only once. Source material: PBMCs. The source of these receptors is a human donor in good health (CMV status not recorded). Some clones in this sample may be carry-over from other donors' samples. The CDR3 runs from the conserved cysteine through the conserved F or W. A D gene is named only where the DNA matches it firmly. Expanded clones are given a class, and other clones once, few, many or no size at all.

cdr3_nt	cdr3_aa	clone_size	v_call	j_call	d_call
TGTGCCAGCAGCGTAACGTGGACGGAGAATGAAAAACTGTTTTTT	CASSVTWTENEKLFF	many	TRBV11-2	TRBJ1-4	NA
TGTGCCAGCAGCCAAGTGACGGGGGTGGGAGATACGCAGTATTTT	CASSQVTGVGDTQYF	once	TRBV3-1	TRBJ2-3	NA
TGTGCCAGCAGTGACCCGGGCCTCTCCTACGAGCAGTACTTC	CASSDPGLSYEQYF	many	TRBV2	TRBJ2-7	NA
TGTGCCAGCAGTGCAGGAAGGTGGGGAGGGAACCCAACTCGCGAGCAGTTCTTC	CASSAGRWGGNPTREQFF	few	TRBV25-1	TRBJ2-1	TRBD2
TGTGCCAGCAGCCAGGCACGACAGGGGGGCGGTTCACCCCTCCACTTT	CASSQARQGGGSPLHF	NA	TRBV14	TRBJ1-6	TRBD1
TGTGCCAGCAGCCCCCAGGGGGAGTGGTACAATGAGCAGTTCTTC	CASSPQGEWYNEQFF	few	TRBV9	TRBJ2-1	TRBD1
TGTGCCAGCAGTTTACGGAGCCTAGCGGGAGTTCCAGATACGCAGTATTTT	CASSLRSLAGVPDTQYF	NA	TRBV28	TRBJ2-3	TRBD2
TGTGCCAGTAGTATAAGGGGGTTGAACACTGAAGCTTTCTTT	CASSIRGLNTEAFF	NA	TRBV19	TRBJ1-1	NA
TGTGCCAGCATGGGGGGATACAATGAGCAGTTCTTC	CASMGGYNEQFF	NA	TRBV28	TRBJ2-1	NA
TGTGCCAGCAGTGGGACGGGACAGTTAAACTATGGCTACACCTTC	CASSGTGQLNYGYTF	few	TRBV28	TRBJ1-2	TRBD1
TGTGCCAGCAGTTTATCTGGGACTAGCGGGCTTTCCTCAGATACGCAGTATTTT	CASSLSGTSGLSSDTQYF	NA	TRBV27	TRBJ2-3	TRBD2
TGTGCCAGCAGCTTAGCGCTCCCCTCGGGGCAGCCCCAGCATTTT	CASSLALPSGQPQHF	many	TRBV7-2	TRBJ1-5	NA
TGCAGCGTCCAGGACTATGGCTACACCTTC	CSVQDYGYTF	NA	TRBV29-1	TRBJ1-2	NA
TGTGCCAGCAGCTCGGTTGGACAGCGTGAAGCTTTCTTT	CASSSVGQREAFF	NA	TRBV5-4	TRBJ1-1	NA
TGTGCCAGCAAGGCCGGGGAGCTGTTTTTT	CASKAGELFF	NA	TRBV28	TRBJ2-2	NA
TGTGCCAGCAGTATACTAGCGGCGAACACCGGGGAGCTGTTTTTT	CASSILAANTGELFF	few	TRBV28	TRBJ2-2	TRBD2
TGTGCCAGCAGCCACAAACAGGGCTCGTACACTGAAGCTTTCTTT	CASSHKQGSYTEAFF	many	TRBV7-8	TRBJ1-1	NA
TGTGCCAGCAGCTTCCGATCCTACGAGCAGTACTTC	CASSFRSYEQYF	few	TRBV28	TRBJ2-7	NA
TGTGCCAGCAGCTCCCAAACGGGTGGAGGGGAGACCCAGTACTTC	CASSSQTGGGETQYF	many	TRBV7-6	TRBJ2-5	NA
TGTGCCAGCAGCTCCGGGACTAGCATCACTGGGGCCAACGTCCTGACTTTC	CASSSGTSITGANVLTF	many	TRBV7-9	TRBJ2-6	TRBD2
TGTGCCAGCAGGAAGCGGGGGATCTTTTACGAGCAGTACTTC	CASRKRGIFYEQYF	few	TRBV28	TRBJ2-7	TRBD2